The entry below gives a single T cell receptor beta chain sequence along with its context. Its antigen is currently unknown. A 5'RACE reaction primed in the constant segment made cDNA libraries of TCR alpha and TCR beta, and these carried sample barcodes and UMIs. TCRdb processed the 5' RACE reads anew with MiXCR; each CDR3 protein has one entry. The sample yields 100,000 to 150,000 distinct CDR3 sequences, about 17% seen once. The trim removed 0 bases at V and 5 bases at J, leaving 2 bases unmatched. Germline CDR1 is LGHDT and CDR2 is YNNKEL (reference sequence). The CDR3 length is 15 residues. The data were taken from a study of T-cell memory formation after mild COVID-19. Study as a whole: TCR clusters were mostly donor specific. Study findings and constraints: Most CD4+ clones that shrank were in CM and EM, while CD8+ ones turned up in EMRA. Memory cells collected pre-infection included some clones that later responded, suggesting cross-reactive memory joined.

This sequence joins TRBV3-1 and TRBJ2-3, with 10 positions matching TRBD1. Sample: PBMCs or a T cell subset sorted from them (not recorded which). The receptor was derived from a man aged 18 to 29 who had mild COVID-19 (a few samples of this study predate the infection). Cell type and time point are not known. CDR3 region: CASSQDRTGGDTQYF. The CDR3 bases are TGTGCCAGCAGCCAAGACCGGACAGGGGGAGATACGCAGTATTTT.